Listed below are T cell receptor beta chains from one sample, sequenced in a study of cytomegalovirus exposure and HLA in healthy donors. Sequenced by immunoSEQ multiplex PCR; TCRdb stores in-frame clones only, minus some. This table has 75,000 to 95,000 clones, around four fifths appearing once. Material: PBMCs. The receptors here all came from a woman younger than 35 in good health and CMV-seropositive. CDR3s include the opening cysteine and the closing phenylalanine or tryptophan. The D gene is left open where the match is weak. Part of the rows lack a size; the others show once, few, many or a class for expanded clones.

V	J	size	D	CDR3	DNA
TRBV5-1	TRBJ2-5	once	.	CASSLMGVGGQETQYF	TGCGCCAGCAGCTTGATGGGGGTGGGAGGCCAAGAGACCCAGTACTTC
TRBV2	TRBJ1-4	.	TRBD1	CASSARDRIEKLFF	TGTGCCAGCAGTGCCCGGGACAGGATAGAAAAACTGTTTTTT
TRBV29-1	TRBJ2-3	.	.	CSVDDRITDTQYF	TGCAGCGTTGACGACAGGATCACAGATACGCAGTATTTT
TRBV6-4	TRBJ2-3	.	TRBD2	CASSRLSGGTDTQYF	TGTGCCAGCAGTCGACTTAGCGGGGGCACAGATACGCAGTATTTT
TRBV5-1	TRBJ2-2	.	TRBD2	CASSLPGLARTGELFF	TGCGCCAGCAGCTTGCCGGGACTAGCGCGCACCGGGGAGCTGTTTTTT
TRBV19	TRBJ1-4	few	.	CASSIVLAATNEKLFF	TGTGCCAGTAGTATAGTGTTGGCAGCAACTAATGAAAAACTGTTTTTT
TRBV12-2	TRBJ2-4	.	.	CASRLGRQAIENIQYF	TGTGCAAGTCGCTTAGGGCGTCAGGCAATAGAGAACATTCAGTACTTC
TRBV28	TRBJ2-1	.	.	CASSPAQGGEQFF	TGTGCCAGCAGCCCGGCCCAGGGGGGTGAGCAGTTCTTC
TRBV5-4	TRBJ2-7	.	TRBD2	CASSPRAGGNYEQYF	TGTGCCAGCAGCCCCCGGGCGGGAGGGAACTACGAGCAGTACTTC
TRBV13	TRBJ1-1	.	TRBD1	CASSLRDRAAFF	TGTGCCAGCAGCTTGCGGGACAGGGCGGCTTTCTTT
TRBV5-1	TRBJ2-5	few	.	CASSSGQGRETQYF	TGCGCCAGCAGCTCGGGACAAGGGCGGGAGACCCAGTACTTC
TRBV10-3	TRBJ2-1	.	TRBD2	CAISELTSGTYNEQFF	TGTGCCATCAGTGAACTTACTAGCGGGACCTACAATGAGCAGTTCTTC
TRBV19	TRBJ1-5	.	TRBD1	CASSGTGGNQPQHF	TGTGCCAGTAGTGGGACAGGAGGCAATCAGCCCCAGCATTTT
TRBV5-6	TRBJ1-6	.	.	CASSRVAREEGPLHF	TGTGCCAGCAGCCGTGTTGCAAGGGAGGAAGGACCCCTCCACTTT
TRBV18	TRBJ1-2	.	TRBD1	CASSQGQSYGYTF	TGTGCCAGCTCACAGGGACAGAGCTATGGCTACACCTTC
TRBV4-2	TRBJ2-1	few	.	CASSQAGAVSYNEQFF	TGTGCCAGCAGCCAAGCAGGGGCCGTATCCTACAATGAGCAGTTCTTC
TRBV4-1	TRBJ2-5	.	.	CASSHPPMGSEQYF	TGCGCCAGCAGCCACCCCCCAATGGGGAGTGAGCAGTACTTC
TRBV5-4	TRBJ1-6	.	TRBD1	CASSLADRGLMANSPLHF	TGTGCCAGCAGCTTGGCCGACAGGGGGCTGATGGCAAATTCACCCCTCCACTTT
TRBV7-6	TRBJ2-7	.	.	CASSLGAPEQYF	TGTGCCAGCAGCTTAGGAGCACCCGAGCAGTACTTC
TRBV28	TRBJ1-5	once	.	CASSPQQGSGPQHF	TGTGCCAGCAGTCCCCAACAGGGATCGGGGCCCCAGCATTTT
TRBV7-2	TRBJ2-2	.	TRBD2	CASSKLARELFF	TGTGCCAGCAGCAAACTAGCGCGGGAGCTGTTTTTT
TRBV21-1	TRBJ1-5	.	.	CASSKPGGQGSGDGNQPQHF	TGTGCCAGCAGCAAACCGGGCGGACAGGGGAGTGGTGATGGCAATCAGCCCCAGCATTTT
TRBV9	TRBJ2-5	.	TRBD2	CASSVSFGGAGETQYF	TGTGCCAGCAGCGTGTCCTTCGGGGGGGCGGGGGAGACCCAGTACTTC
TRBV2	TRBJ1-2	.	.	CASSGRGIYGYTF	TGTGCCAGCAGTGGGCGAGGGATCTATGGCTACACCTTC
TRBV11-2	TRBJ2-1	.	.	CASSHLRGRAYNEQFF	TGTGCCAGCAGCCACCTCAGGGGCAGGGCCTACAATGAGCAGTTCTTC
TRBV14	TRBJ2-7	.	TRBD2	CASSPGTSRYEQYF	TGTGCCAGCAGCCCTGGGACTAGCAGGTACGAGCAGTACTTC
TRBV4-2	TRBJ1-3	.	.	CASSQVPGNTIYF	TGTGCCAGCAGCCAAGTCCCAGGAAACACCATATATTTT
TRBV28	TRBJ2-5	.	TRBD1	CASSPSGQGEETQYF	TGTGCCAGCAGCCCATCGGGACAGGGAGAAGAGACCCAGTACTTC
TRBV19	TRBJ2-1	.	TRBD2	CASSIREGSEQFF	TGTGCCAGTAGTATTCGGGAGGGTAGTGAGCAGTTCTTC
TRBV2	TRBJ2-1	.	.	CASSERPLAAPAYNEQFF	TGTGCCAGCAGTGAACGTCCCTTAGCGGCCCCCGCCTACAATGAGCAGTTCTTC
TRBV25-1	TRBJ1-3	.	.	CASSGPSSQAGNTIYF	TGTGCCAGCAGTGGCCCCTCGTCCCAGGCTGGAAACACCATATATTTT
TRBV25-1	TRBJ2-2	.	TRBD2	CASSGLAGGTGELFF	TGTGCCAGCAGCGGACTAGCGGGAGGCACCGGGGAGCTGTTTTTT
TRBV7-8	TRBJ1-1	.	.	CASSPDWPYGNTEAFF	TGTGCCAGCAGCCCAGACTGGCCTTATGGGAACACTGAAGCTTTCTTT
TRBV7-7	TRBJ2-3	.	.	CASSRTDIRTDTQYF	TGTGCTAGCAGCCGTACGGACATACGCACAGATACGCAGTATTTT
TRBV4-1	TRBJ2-5	.	.	CASSQARVETQYF	TGCGCCAGCAGCCAAGCCAGGGTAGAGACCCAGTACTTC
TRBV5-6	TRBJ2-7	.	TRBD1	CASSSGQGIYEQYF	TGTGCCAGCAGTTCGGGACAGGGGATCTACGAGCAGTACTTC
TRBV6-1	TRBJ2-3	.	.	CASSEAGSMQYF	TGTGCCAGCAGTGAAGCCGGGAGTATGCAGTATTTT
TRBV2	TRBJ2-1	.	.	CASGRGWDNEQFF	TGTGCCAGCGGCAGGGGTTGGGACAATGAGCAGTTCTTC
TRBV5-1	TRBJ2-1	.	TRBD2	CASSPSGRAWYNEQFF	TGCGCCAGCAGCCCGAGCGGGAGGGCCTGGTACAATGAGCAGTTCTTC
TRBV18	TRBJ1-2	.	.	CASSPTSRSHGYGYTF	TGTGCCAGCTCACCTACCAGTCGCTCCCATGGCTATGGCTACACCTTC
TRBV30	TRBJ1-4	.	TRBD1	CAWRAPNTGEAREKLFF	TGTGCCTGGAGGGCACCGAATACAGGGGAGGCGCGGGAAAAACTGTTTTTT
TRBV2	TRBJ1-6	once	.	CASTDLNSPLHF	TGTGCCAGCACGGACTTAAATTCACCCCTCCACTTT
TRBV20-1	TRBJ1-2	.	.	CSATGRTGYTF	TGCAGTGCAACAGGGCGGACTGGCTACACCTTC
TRBV4-1	TRBJ2-1	once	.	CASSQEHLGGRGYTWNEQFF	TGCGCCAGCAGCCAAGAGCACCTCGGGGGGAGGGGGTATACATGGAATGAGCAGTTCTTC
TRBV7-9	TRBJ2-1	.	TRBD2	CASSPTSGGYNEQFF	TGTGCCAGCAGCCCGACTAGCGGGGGATACAATGAGCAGTTCTTC
TRBV6-6	TRBJ2-6	.	.	CASSTGLFSGANVLTF	TGTGCCAGCAGTACTGGGCTTTTCTCTGGGGCCAACGTCCTGACTTTC
TRBV6-1	TRBJ1-6	.	.	CASSTRDIFSPLHF	TGTGCCAGTAGCACCCGGGACATTTTTTCACCCCTCCACTTT
TRBV9	TRBJ1-2	.	.	CASSVGVNYNYGYTF	TGTGCCAGCAGCGTAGGCGTCAACTATAACTATGGCTACACCTTC
TRBV5-1	TRBJ2-3	few	TRBD2	CASTYYPGLAGQSTDTQYF	TGCGCCAGCACTTACTATCCGGGACTAGCGGGCCAAAGCACAGATACGCAGTATTTT
TRBV18	TRBJ2-3	.	.	CASSPYRVILTDTQYF	TGTGCCAGCTCACCATACAGGGTAATTCTCACAGATACGCAGTATTTT
TRBV5-4	TRBJ2-7	.	.	CASSPDMTYEQYF	TGTGCCAGCAGTCCAGACATGACCTACGAGCAGTACTTC
TRBV19	TRBJ1-3	once	.	CASSMRTRGYTIYF	TGTGCCAGTAGTATGAGGACCCGAGGGTACACCATATATTTT
TRBV6-6	TRBJ1-2	.	.	CASSYSNAQQIYGYTF	TGTGCCAGCAGTTACTCGAATGCCCAACAGATCTATGGCTACACCTTC
TRBV6-1	TRBJ1-5	.	TRBD1	CASSENHQGVYQPQHF	TGTGCCAGCAGTGAGAACCATCAGGGGGTCTATCAGCCCCAGCATTTT
TRBV7-7	TRBJ1-1	.	.	CASSRTPGNTEAFF	TGTGCTAGCAGCCGCACTCCGGGGAACACTGAAGCTTTCTTT
TRBV7-9	TRBJ2-1	.	.	CASSFVASSNYNEQFF	TGTGCCAGCAGCTTTGTAGCTTCCAGCAACTACAATGAGCAGTTCTTC